This T cell receptor beta chain was captured by sequencing in a study of radiation and T cells in renal cell carcinoma. Remarks on this clone: Its antigen is not identified.

Germline lookup yields CDR1 LGHNA and CDR2 YNFKEQ. The ends were cut back, 1 base at V and 6 bases at J, with 10 bases in the middle. This CDR3 is 14 amino acids long. Time point specified: blood 2 weeks post-SBRT. The treatment denotes: 15 Gy SBRT to primary tumor, nephrectomy 4 weeks later. Study results and caveats: From baseline, blood top tumor clonotypes peaked at 2 weeks post-radiation.

TCRdb's copy holds only in-frame clones and misses some; the assay was immunoSEQ multiplex PCR. The sample shows just over 150,000 clones, roughly 87% of them seen only once. The chain recombines TRBV4-2 with TRBJ2-1; D is uncertain. Sequenced material: blood, taken from a patient whose treatment included radiotherapy and nephrectomy. This sequence was found in a woman aged 50 to 60 with renal cell carcinoma. CDR3 DNA sequence: TGTGCCAGCAGCCAAGCCCGTGCCCTCAATGAGCAGTTCTTC. Translated, it gives CASSQARALNEQFF.